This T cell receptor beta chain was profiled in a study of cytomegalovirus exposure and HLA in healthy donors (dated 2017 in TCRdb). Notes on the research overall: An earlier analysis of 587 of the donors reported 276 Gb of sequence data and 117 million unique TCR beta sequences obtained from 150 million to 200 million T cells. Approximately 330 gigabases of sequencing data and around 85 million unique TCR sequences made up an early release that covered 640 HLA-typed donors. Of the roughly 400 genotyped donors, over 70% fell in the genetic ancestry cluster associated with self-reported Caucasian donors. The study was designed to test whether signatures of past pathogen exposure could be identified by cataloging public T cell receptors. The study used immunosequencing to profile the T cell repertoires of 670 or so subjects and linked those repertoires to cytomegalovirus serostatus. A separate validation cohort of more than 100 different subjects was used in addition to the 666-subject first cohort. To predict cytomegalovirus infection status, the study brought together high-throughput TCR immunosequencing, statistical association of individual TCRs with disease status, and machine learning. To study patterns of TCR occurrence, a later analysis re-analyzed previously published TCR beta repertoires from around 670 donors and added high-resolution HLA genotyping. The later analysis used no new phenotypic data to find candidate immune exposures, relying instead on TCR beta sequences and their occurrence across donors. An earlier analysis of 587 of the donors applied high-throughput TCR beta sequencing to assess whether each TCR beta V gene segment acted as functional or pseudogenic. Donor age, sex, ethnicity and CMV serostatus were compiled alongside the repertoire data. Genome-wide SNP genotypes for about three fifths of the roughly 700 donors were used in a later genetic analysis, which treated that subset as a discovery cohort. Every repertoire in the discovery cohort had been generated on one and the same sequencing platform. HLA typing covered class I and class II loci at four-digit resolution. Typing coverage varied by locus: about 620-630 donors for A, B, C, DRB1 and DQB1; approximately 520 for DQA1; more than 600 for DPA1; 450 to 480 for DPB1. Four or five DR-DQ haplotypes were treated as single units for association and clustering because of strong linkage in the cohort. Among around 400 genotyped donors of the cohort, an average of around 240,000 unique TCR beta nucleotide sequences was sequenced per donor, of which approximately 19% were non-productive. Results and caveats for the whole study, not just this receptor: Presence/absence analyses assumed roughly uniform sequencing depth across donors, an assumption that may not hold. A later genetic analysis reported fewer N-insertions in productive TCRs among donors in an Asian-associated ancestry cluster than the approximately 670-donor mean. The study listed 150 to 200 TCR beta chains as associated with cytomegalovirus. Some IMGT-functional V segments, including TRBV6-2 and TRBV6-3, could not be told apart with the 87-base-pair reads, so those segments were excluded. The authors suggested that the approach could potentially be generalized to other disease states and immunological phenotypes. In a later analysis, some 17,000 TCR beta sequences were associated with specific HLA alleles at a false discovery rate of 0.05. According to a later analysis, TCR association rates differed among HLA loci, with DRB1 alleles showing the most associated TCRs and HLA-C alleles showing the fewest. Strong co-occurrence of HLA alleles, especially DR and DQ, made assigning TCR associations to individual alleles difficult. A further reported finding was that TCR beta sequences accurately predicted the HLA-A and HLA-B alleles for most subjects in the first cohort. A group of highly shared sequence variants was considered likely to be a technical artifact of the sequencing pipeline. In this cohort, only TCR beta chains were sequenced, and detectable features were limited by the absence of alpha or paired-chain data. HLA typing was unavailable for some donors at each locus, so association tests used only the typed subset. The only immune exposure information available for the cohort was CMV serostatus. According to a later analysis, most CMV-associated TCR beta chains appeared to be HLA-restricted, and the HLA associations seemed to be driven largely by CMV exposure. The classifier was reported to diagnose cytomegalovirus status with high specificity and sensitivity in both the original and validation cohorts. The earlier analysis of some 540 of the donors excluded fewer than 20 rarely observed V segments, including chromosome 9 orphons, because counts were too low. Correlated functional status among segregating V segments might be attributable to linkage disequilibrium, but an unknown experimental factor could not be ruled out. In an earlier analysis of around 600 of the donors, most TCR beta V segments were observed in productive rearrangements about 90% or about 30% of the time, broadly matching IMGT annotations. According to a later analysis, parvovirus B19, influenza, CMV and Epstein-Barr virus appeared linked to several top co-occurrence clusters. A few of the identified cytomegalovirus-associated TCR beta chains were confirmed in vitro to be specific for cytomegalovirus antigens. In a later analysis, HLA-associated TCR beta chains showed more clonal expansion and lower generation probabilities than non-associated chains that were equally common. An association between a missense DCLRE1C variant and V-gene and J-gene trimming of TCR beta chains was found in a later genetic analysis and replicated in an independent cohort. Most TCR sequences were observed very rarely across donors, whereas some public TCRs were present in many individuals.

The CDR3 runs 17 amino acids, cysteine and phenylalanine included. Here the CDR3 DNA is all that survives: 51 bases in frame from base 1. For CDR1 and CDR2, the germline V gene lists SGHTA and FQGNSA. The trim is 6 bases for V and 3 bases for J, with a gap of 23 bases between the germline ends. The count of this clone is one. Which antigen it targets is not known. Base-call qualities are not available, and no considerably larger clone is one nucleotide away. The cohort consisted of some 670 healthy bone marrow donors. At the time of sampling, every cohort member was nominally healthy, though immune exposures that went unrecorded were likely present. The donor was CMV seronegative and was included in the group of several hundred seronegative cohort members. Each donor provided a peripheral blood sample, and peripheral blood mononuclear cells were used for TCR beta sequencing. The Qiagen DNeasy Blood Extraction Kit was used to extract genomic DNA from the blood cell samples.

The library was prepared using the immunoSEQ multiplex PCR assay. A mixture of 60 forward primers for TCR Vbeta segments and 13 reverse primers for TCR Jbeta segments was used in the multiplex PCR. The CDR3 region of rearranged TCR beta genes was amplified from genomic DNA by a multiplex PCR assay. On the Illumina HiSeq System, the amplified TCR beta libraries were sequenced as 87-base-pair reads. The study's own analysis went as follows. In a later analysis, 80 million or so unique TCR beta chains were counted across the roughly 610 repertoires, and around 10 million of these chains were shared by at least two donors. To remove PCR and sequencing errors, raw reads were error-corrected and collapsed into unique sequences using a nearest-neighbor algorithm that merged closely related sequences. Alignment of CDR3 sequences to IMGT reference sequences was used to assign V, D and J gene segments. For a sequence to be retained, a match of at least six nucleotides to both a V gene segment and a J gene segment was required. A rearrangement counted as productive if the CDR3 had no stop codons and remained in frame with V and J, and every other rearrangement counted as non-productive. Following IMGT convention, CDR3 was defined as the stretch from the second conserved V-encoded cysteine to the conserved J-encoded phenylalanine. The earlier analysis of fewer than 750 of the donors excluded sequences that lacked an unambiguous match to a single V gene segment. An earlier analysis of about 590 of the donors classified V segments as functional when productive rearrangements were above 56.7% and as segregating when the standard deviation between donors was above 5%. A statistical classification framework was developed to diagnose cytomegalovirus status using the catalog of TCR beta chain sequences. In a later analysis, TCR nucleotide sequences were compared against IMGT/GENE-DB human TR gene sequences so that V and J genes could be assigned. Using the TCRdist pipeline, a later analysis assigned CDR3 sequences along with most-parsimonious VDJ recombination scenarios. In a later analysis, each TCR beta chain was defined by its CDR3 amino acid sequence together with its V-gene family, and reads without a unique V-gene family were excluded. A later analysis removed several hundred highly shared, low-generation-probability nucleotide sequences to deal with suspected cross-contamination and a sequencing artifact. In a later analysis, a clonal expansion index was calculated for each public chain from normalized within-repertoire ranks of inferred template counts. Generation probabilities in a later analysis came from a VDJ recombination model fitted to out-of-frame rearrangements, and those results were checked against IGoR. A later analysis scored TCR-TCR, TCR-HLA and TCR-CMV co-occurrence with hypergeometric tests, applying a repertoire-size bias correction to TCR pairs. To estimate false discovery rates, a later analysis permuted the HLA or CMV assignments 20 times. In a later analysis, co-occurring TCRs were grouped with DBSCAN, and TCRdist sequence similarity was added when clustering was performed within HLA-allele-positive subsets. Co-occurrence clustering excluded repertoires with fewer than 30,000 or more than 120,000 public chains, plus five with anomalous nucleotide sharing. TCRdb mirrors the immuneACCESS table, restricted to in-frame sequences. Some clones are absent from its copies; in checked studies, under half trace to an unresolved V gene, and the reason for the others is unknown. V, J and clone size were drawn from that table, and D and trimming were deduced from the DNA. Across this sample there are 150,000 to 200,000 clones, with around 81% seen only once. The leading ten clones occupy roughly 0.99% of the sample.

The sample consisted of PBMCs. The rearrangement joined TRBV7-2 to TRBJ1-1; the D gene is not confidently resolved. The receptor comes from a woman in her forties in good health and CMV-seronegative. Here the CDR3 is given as CASRARRNGVSDTEAFF. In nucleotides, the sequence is TGTGCCAGCAGGGCCCGGAGGAATGGGGTTTCGGACACTGAAGCTTTCTTT.